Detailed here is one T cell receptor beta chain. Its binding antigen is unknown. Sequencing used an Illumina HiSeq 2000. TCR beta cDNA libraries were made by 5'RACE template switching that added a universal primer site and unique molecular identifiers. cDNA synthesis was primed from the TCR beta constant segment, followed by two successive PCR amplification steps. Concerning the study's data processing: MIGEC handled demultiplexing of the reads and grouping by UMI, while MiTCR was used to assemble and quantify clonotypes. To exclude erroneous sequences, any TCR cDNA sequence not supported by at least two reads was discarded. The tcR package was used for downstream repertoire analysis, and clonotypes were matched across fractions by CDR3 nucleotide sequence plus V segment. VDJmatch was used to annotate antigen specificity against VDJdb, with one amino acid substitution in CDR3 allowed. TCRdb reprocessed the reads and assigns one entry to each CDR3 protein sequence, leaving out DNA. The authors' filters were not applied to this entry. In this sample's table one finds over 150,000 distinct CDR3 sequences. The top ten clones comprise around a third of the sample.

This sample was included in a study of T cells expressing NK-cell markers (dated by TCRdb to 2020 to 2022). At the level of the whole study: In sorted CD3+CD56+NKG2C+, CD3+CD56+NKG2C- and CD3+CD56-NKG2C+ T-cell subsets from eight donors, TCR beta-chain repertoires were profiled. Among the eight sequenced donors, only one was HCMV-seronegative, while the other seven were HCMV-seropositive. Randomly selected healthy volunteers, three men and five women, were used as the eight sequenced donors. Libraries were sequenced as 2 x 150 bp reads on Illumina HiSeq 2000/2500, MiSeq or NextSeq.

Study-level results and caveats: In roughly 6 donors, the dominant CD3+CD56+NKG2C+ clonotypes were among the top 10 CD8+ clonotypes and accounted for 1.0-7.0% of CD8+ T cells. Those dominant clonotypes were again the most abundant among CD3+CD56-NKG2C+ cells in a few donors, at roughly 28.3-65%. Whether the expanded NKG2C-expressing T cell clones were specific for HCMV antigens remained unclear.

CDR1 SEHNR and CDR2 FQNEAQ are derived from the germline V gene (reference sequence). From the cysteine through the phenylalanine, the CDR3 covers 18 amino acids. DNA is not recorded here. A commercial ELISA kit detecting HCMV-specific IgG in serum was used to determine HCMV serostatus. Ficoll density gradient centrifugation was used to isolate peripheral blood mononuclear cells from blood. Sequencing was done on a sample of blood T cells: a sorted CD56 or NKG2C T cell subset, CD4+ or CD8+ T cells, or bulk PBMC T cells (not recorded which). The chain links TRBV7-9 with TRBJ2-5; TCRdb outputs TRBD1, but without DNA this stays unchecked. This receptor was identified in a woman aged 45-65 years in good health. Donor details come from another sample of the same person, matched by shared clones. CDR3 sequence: CASSLPGEVTGGGETQYF. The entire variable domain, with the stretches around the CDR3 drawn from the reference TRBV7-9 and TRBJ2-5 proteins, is DTGVSQNPRHKITKRGQNVTFRCDPISEHNRLYWYRQTLGQGPEFLTYFQNEAQLEKSRLLSDRFSAERPKGSFSTLEIQRTEQGDSAMYLCASSLPGEVTGGGETQYFGPGTRLLVL.